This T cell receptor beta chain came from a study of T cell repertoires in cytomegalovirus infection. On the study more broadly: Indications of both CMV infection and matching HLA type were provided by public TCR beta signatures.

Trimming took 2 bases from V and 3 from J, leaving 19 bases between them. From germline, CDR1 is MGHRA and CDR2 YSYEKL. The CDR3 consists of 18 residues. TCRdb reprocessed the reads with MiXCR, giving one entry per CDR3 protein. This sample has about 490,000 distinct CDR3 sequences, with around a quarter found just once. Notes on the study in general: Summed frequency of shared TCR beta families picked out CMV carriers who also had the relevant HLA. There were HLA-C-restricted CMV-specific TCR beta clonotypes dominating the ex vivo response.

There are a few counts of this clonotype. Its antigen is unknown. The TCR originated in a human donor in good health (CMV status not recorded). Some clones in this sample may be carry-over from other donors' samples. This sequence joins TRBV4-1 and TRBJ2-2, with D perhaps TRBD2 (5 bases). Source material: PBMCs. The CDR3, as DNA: TGCGCCAGCAGCCAAAAACCCTGGGAGACCCAATACACCGGGGAGCTGTTTTTT. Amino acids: CASSQKPWETQYTGELFF.